The 8 T cell receptor beta chains presented below share a single source sample, sequenced in a study of T cell repertoires in cytomegalovirus infection (dated by TCRdb to between 2017 and 2020). This sample was sequenced with an Illumina HiSeq 1500. TCRdb reprocessing: public reads trimmed at Q25 with fastp, clones called with MiXCR, in-frame beta chains kept. Merged by CDR3 protein, the rows form single entries marked with the most common genes and DNA. This sample holds 400,000 to 600,000 distinct CDR3 sequences; approximately 40% were observed only once. Together, the top ten hold roughly two fifths of the sample. The treatment or condition label for this specimen denotes: in vitro stimulation with specific CMV peptide epitopes to enrich CMV-specific T cells. The antigens for these receptors are not known. This specimen was cultured PBMCs, taken from culture after CMV antigen stimulation. The receptors originated from a human donor in good health (CMV status not recorded). Some clones in this sample may be carry-over from other donors' samples.

The CDR3 bases are TGTGCCAGCAGCTCCCGGGACAGGGGCTCCTACGAGCAGTACTTC. Encoded protein: CASSSRDRGSYEQYF. The V gene is TRBV5-4, the J gene TRBJ2-7; TRBD1 matches at 10 bases. This CDR3 has 15 amino acids. Germline assignment: CDR1 SGHNT and CDR2 YYREEE (reference sequence). V shed 3 bases, J shed 0 bases, and the junction held 3 bases outside the gene matches.

This rearrangement joins TRBV11-3 to TRBJ2-2; TRBD2 might be the D (7 bases). The germline CDR1 and CDR2 sequences are SGHNT and YENEEA. The ends were cut back, 8 bases at V and 4 bases at J, with 20 bases in the middle. CDR3 length equals 16 residues. The CDR3 region has the DNA TGTGCCAGCTCCGGGGAGGGGGAGAGGGCCACCGGGGAGCTGTTTTTT. It translates to CASSGEGERATGELFF.

This clonotype was seen more than once but under ten times. The genes are TRBV7-9 and TRBJ2-1; 11 bases fit TRBD2. This CDR3 contains 17 residues. With 7 bases clipped from V and 4 bases from J, the junction kept 12 bases outside the gene matches. The germline gives CDR1 SEHNR, CDR2 FQNEAQ (reference sequence). CDR3 protein: CASTVPATSGRYNEQFF. DNA of the CDR3: TGTGCCAGCACCGTCCCGGCAACTAGCGGGAGATACAATGAGCAGTTCTTC.

The V gene is TRBV6-1, the J gene TRBJ2-3; 11 positions agree with TRBD2. The ends lost 0 bases at V and 5 bases at J; junction bases unmatched: 7. The germline gives CDR1 MNHNS, CDR2 SASEGT. The CDR3 length is 17 residues. For the CDR3, the DNA is TGTGCCAGCAGTGAAGCTAGCGGGGGGGCTCGGAGAGATACGCAGTATTTT. This codes for CASSEASGGARRDTQYF.

The chain has TRBV28 and TRBJ2-1, with D perhaps matching TRBD1 (6 bases). The V end was cut by 6 bases, the J end by 7 bases, with 16 bases between. This CDR3 contains 14 residues. The V gene's germline CDR1 is MDHEN and CDR2 SYDVKM. In DNA form, the CDR3 reads TGTGCCAGCAGATTACAGGGTCGTTTGAATGAGCAGTTCTTC. It encodes CASRLQGRLNEQFF.

The sample holds one count of this clonotype. The chain links TRBV10-3 to TRBJ2-5; a weak D match, TRBD2 (5 bases). Trimming cost V 3 bases and J 14 bases, with 13 bases left between them. Looked up from germline, CDR1 is ENHRY and CDR2 is SYGVKD. The CDR3 is made up of 11 amino acids. CDR3 nucleotide sequence: TGTGCCATCAGTGATGGGAGAAGGAGTTACTTC. Protein sequence: CAISDGRRSYF.

This rearrangement joins TRBV6-5 to TRBJ2-7; D may be TRBD1 (5 bases). CDR1 MNHEY and CDR2 SVGAGI come from the germline V gene. This CDR3 is 14 amino acids long. Trimming left V 5 bases short and J 3 bases short, with 14 bases between. The DNA for the CDR3 is TGTGCCAGCAGTAGGGGATCGTTGGTCTACGAGCAGTACTTC. Protein product: CASSRGSLVYEQYF.

The chain is built from TRBV5-4 and TRBJ1-2; 8 positions agree with TRBD1. The CDR3 has 15 amino acids. Germline assignment: CDR1 SGHNT and CDR2 YYREEE (reference sequence). J was trimmed by 8 bases and V by 3 bases; bases with no gene match: 12. CDR3 in DNA: TGTGCCAGCAGCTCAGAGCGGGACAGGAAACGGGGCTACACCTTC. It encodes CASSSERDRKRGYTF.